Listed below are T cell receptor beta chains from one sample, sequenced in a study of T cells in localized non-small cell lung cancer. Assay: immunoSEQ multiplex PCR; the TCRdb copy retains only in-frame clones and omits some. Altogether some 78,000 clones are present, approximately 84% being singletons, with the ten largest covering under 3.5%. The sample consisted of peripheral blood, taken before any cancer treatment. These receptors all stem from a man aged 40 to 69 with stage I lung adenocarcinoma. Each CDR3 is given with its conserved first and last residue. Fields, in order: V gene, J gene, D gene, clone size, CDR3 DNA, CDR3 protein. D genes are given only for firm matches. Only part of the rows carry a size: once, few, many, or a class if the clone is expanded.

v_call: TRBV25-1
j_call: TRBJ2-5
d_call: TRBD1
clone_size: .
cdr3_nt: TGTGCCAGCAGTGAGGGCAGGGGGCTCCAAGAGACCCAGTACTTC
cdr3_aa: CASSEGRGLQETQYF

v_call: TRBV9
j_call: TRBJ2-3
d_call: TRBD2
clone_size: .
cdr3_nt: TGTGCCAGCAGCCCACGACTAGCGGGGGACACAGATACGCAGTATTTT
cdr3_aa: CASSPRLAGDTDTQYF

v_call: TRBV5-4
j_call: TRBJ1-1
d_call: .
clone_size: .
cdr3_nt: TGTGCCAGCAGCTGGCAACTCCCGGGCCACACTGAAGCTTTCTTT
cdr3_aa: CASSWQLPGHTEAFF

v_call: TRBV7-9
j_call: TRBJ2-1
d_call: TRBD2
clone_size: .
cdr3_nt: TGTGCCAGCAGCTTAGATCTAGCGGGGCCCGAAGAGTCCTACAATGAGCAGTTCTTC
cdr3_aa: CASSLDLAGPEESYNEQFF

v_call: TRBV7-8
j_call: TRBJ1-2
d_call: .
clone_size: .
cdr3_nt: TGTGCCAGCAGCTTCGAAACCGGGCGAAGCTCCAACGGCTACACCTTC
cdr3_aa: CASSFETGRSSNGYTF

v_call: TRBV27
j_call: TRBJ1-2
d_call: TRBD1
clone_size: once
cdr3_nt: TGTGCCAGCAGTGTCAGTGGACAGGATAACGACTACACCTTC
cdr3_aa: CASSVSGQDNDYTF

v_call: TRBV7-2
j_call: TRBJ2-4
d_call: .
clone_size: .
cdr3_nt: TGTGCCAGCAGCTGGACTTGGGCCCTAAAGTACCAACAAAACATTCAGTACTTC
cdr3_aa: CASSWTWALKYQQNIQYF

v_call: TRBV6-1
j_call: TRBJ2-7
d_call: .
clone_size: .
cdr3_nt: TGTGCCAGCAGTCAAGGGGGGACCTACGAGCAGTACTTC
cdr3_aa: CASSQGGTYEQYF

v_call: TRBV6-6
j_call: TRBJ2-7
d_call: .
clone_size: .
cdr3_nt: TGTGCCAGCAGATACGGAGGGGTAAGGTTCGAGCAGTACTTC
cdr3_aa: CASRYGGVRFEQYF

v_call: TRBV6-6
j_call: TRBJ1-1
d_call: .
clone_size: .
cdr3_nt: TGTGCCAGCATTTCATTGGTCACTTCCAGATCCACTGAAGCTTTCTTT
cdr3_aa: CASISLVTSRSTEAFF

v_call: TRBV15
j_call: TRBJ2-1
d_call: .
clone_size: once
cdr3_nt: TGTGCCACCAGCAGAGAGGGGGGGGCACGGAATGAGCAGTTCTTC
cdr3_aa: CATSREGGARNEQFF

v_call: TRBV20-1
j_call: TRBJ1-2
d_call: .
clone_size: .
cdr3_nt: TGCAGTGCTAGGTGGGATTTGTACTACACCTTC
cdr3_aa: CSARWDLYYTF

v_call: TRBV5-1
j_call: TRBJ2-7
d_call: TRBD2
clone_size: once
cdr3_nt: TGCGCCAGCAGCACTGGTGGAGTAGCGGGAGGAATGATCCACGAGCAGTACTTC
cdr3_aa: CASSTGGVAGGMIHEQYF

v_call: TRBV11-2
j_call: TRBJ1-1
d_call: .
clone_size: .
cdr3_nt: TGTGCCAGCAGCCCGGTTGTGAAGGGGAACACTGAAGCTTTCTTT
cdr3_aa: CASSPVVKGNTEAFF

v_call: TRBV29-1
j_call: TRBJ2-1
d_call: TRBD2
clone_size: .
cdr3_nt: TGCAGCGTTGTGGCTAGCGGGACCCGTTACAATGAGCAGTTCTTC
cdr3_aa: CSVVASGTRYNEQFF

v_call: TRBV27
j_call: TRBJ2-1
d_call: .
clone_size: .
cdr3_nt: TGTGCCAGCAGTCCACCTGATGGGGAGCAGTTCTTC
cdr3_aa: CASSPPDGEQFF

v_call: TRBV5-1
j_call: TRBJ2-5
d_call: .
clone_size: .
cdr3_nt: TGCGCCAGCAGCGAGCAGCCGAGTTCGGAGACCCAGTACTTC
cdr3_aa: CASSEQPSSETQYF

v_call: TRBV29-1
j_call: TRBJ1-3
d_call: .
clone_size: .
cdr3_nt: TGCAGCGTCACCCTACAAGCCTCTGGAAACACCATATATTTT
cdr3_aa: CSVTLQASGNTIYF

v_call: TRBV10-1
j_call: TRBJ1-4
d_call: .
clone_size: .
cdr3_nt: TGCGCCAGCAGTGAGGTCGAGGGGCGACCTAATGAAAAACTGTTTTTT
cdr3_aa: CASSEVEGRPNEKLFF

v_call: TRBV6-5
j_call: TRBJ2-7
d_call: TRBD2
clone_size: .
cdr3_nt: TGTGCCAGCAGTTACTCGATGCGGGAGGGTTCCGAGCAGTACTTC
cdr3_aa: CASSYSMREGSEQYF

v_call: TRBV18
j_call: TRBJ2-7
d_call: .
clone_size: once
cdr3_nt: TGTGCCAGCTCACCACCCGACAGGTATGGGTACGAGCAGTACTTC
cdr3_aa: CASSPPDRYGYEQYF

v_call: TRBV7-2
j_call: TRBJ1-5
d_call: .
clone_size: .
cdr3_nt: TGTGCCAGCAGCTTAGTTTCGCAGGTTAGCAATCAGCCCCAGCATTTT
cdr3_aa: CASSLVSQVSNQPQHF

v_call: TRBV9
j_call: TRBJ2-7
d_call: TRBD2
clone_size: .
cdr3_nt: TGTGCCAGCTCCGCGGGGGGGAAAAGCTCCTACGAGCAGTACTTC
cdr3_aa: CASSAGGKSSYEQYF

v_call: TRBV7-2
j_call: TRBJ2-7
d_call: .
clone_size: .
cdr3_nt: TGTGCCAGCAGCTTAGGCGGCCAGGTCTACGAGCAGTACTTC
cdr3_aa: CASSLGGQVYEQYF

v_call: TRBV7-2
j_call: TRBJ2-3
d_call: .
clone_size: .
cdr3_nt: TGTGCCAGTTATGACGGCAGGGACTTCACAGATACGCAGTATTTT
cdr3_aa: CASYDGRDFTDTQYF

v_call: TRBV7-2
j_call: TRBJ2-3
d_call: .
clone_size: .
cdr3_nt: TGTGCCAGCAGCTTAGGTCAAAAAGATACGCAGTATTTT
cdr3_aa: CASSLGQKDTQYF

v_call: TRBV28
j_call: TRBJ2-7
d_call: TRBD2
clone_size: few
cdr3_nt: TGTGCCAGCAACCGAGGACTAGGCCTATACGAGCAGTACTTC
cdr3_aa: CASNRGLGLYEQYF

v_call: TRBV6-5
j_call: TRBJ1-1
d_call: .
clone_size: .
cdr3_nt: TGTGCCAGCAGTTACAGCCACGGGGGGCACACTGAAGCTTTCTTT
cdr3_aa: CASSYSHGGHTEAFF

v_call: TRBV7-2
j_call: TRBJ1-2
d_call: .
clone_size: few
cdr3_nt: TGTGCCAGCAGCTCCGTGGACGGAAAGGGTGGCTACACCTTC
cdr3_aa: CASSSVDGKGGYTF

v_call: TRBV5-1
j_call: TRBJ2-3
d_call: .
clone_size: .
cdr3_nt: TGCGCCAGCAGCTACGGGGATACGCAGTATTTT
cdr3_aa: CASSYGDTQYF

v_call: TRBV6-1
j_call: TRBJ1-5
d_call: .
clone_size: once
cdr3_nt: TGTGCCACCGCCGAGAGGAGCAATCAGCCCCAGCATTTT
cdr3_aa: CATAERSNQPQHF

v_call: TRBV6-1
j_call: TRBJ1-1
d_call: .
clone_size: .
cdr3_nt: TGTGCCAGCAGTAAGCTGAACACTGAAGCTTTCTTT
cdr3_aa: CASSKLNTEAFF

v_call: TRBV2
j_call: TRBJ1-2
d_call: TRBD1
clone_size: .
cdr3_nt: TGTGCCAGCAGTGTTTTTGGCGGGACAGGGGACGGCTACACCTTC
cdr3_aa: CASSVFGGTGDGYTF

v_call: TRBV2
j_call: TRBJ2-7
d_call: .
clone_size: .
cdr3_nt: TGTGCCAGCAGTGAAACAGCCCCAAGCTCCTACGAGCAGTACTTC
cdr3_aa: CASSETAPSSYEQYF

v_call: TRBV27
j_call: TRBJ1-2
d_call: .
clone_size: .
cdr3_nt: TGTGCCAGCAGTACGAATACCGTTCTCTATGGCTACACCTTC
cdr3_aa: CASSTNTVLYGYTF

v_call: TRBV6-6
j_call: TRBJ1-1
d_call: .
clone_size: .
cdr3_nt: TGTGCCAGCAGTCCGGGCGTCACTGAAGCTTTCTTT
cdr3_aa: CASSPGVTEAFF

v_call: TRBV29-1
j_call: TRBJ1-4
d_call: .
clone_size: .
cdr3_nt: TGCAGCGTTGATTCAGGGAGCGAAAAACTGTTTTTT
cdr3_aa: CSVDSGSEKLFF

v_call: TRBV5-1
j_call: TRBJ2-5
d_call: TRBD1
clone_size: .
cdr3_nt: TGCGCCACCCGGGCCCTGGACAGGGAGCAAGAGACCCAGTACTTC
cdr3_aa: CATRALDREQETQYF

v_call: TRBV12-5
j_call: TRBJ2-3
d_call: .
clone_size: .
cdr3_nt: TGTGCTAGTGGTTTGGTAGGGGGTGCAGATACGCAGTATTTT
cdr3_aa: CASGLVGGADTQYF

v_call: TRBV7-3
j_call: TRBJ2-3
d_call: .
clone_size: .
cdr3_nt: TGTGCCAGCAGCTTAGGCCCGACCACAGATACGCAGTATTTT
cdr3_aa: CASSLGPTTDTQYF

v_call: TRBV29-1
j_call: TRBJ2-1
d_call: .
clone_size: .
cdr3_nt: TGCAGCGCCAACGGACAGGGAGGGTACAATGAGCAGTTCTTC
cdr3_aa: CSANGQGGYNEQFF

v_call: TRBV6-1
j_call: TRBJ1-2
d_call: .
clone_size: .
cdr3_nt: TGTGCCAGCAGTGAAGCGGGGATTGGCTATGGCTACACCTTC
cdr3_aa: CASSEAGIGYGYTF

v_call: TRBV5-6
j_call: TRBJ2-7
d_call: .
clone_size: once
cdr3_nt: TGTGCCAGCAGCTTAAGGGTCTCCTACGAGCAGTACTTC
cdr3_aa: CASSLRVSYEQYF

v_call: TRBV20-1
j_call: TRBJ2-5
d_call: .
clone_size: .
cdr3_nt: TGCAGTGCATTAGACCAAGAGACCCAGTACTTC
cdr3_aa: CSALDQETQYF

v_call: TRBV6-6
j_call: TRBJ2-2
d_call: .
clone_size: .
cdr3_nt: TGTGCCAGCAGCCCCTCAGGAGGGGGCGCGACCGGGGAGCTGTTTTTT
cdr3_aa: CASSPSGGGATGELFF

v_call: TRBV5-5
j_call: TRBJ1-2
d_call: TRBD1
clone_size: .
cdr3_nt: TGTGCCAGCAGCTTGACAGGGGAGGGCGGCTACACCTTC
cdr3_aa: CASSLTGEGGYTF

v_call: TRBV19
j_call: TRBJ1-1
d_call: .
clone_size: .
cdr3_nt: TGTGCCAGTAGGGACAGTGAAAGAGCTGAAGCTTTCTTT
cdr3_aa: CASRDSERAEAFF

v_call: TRBV9
j_call: TRBJ2-1
d_call: .
clone_size: .
cdr3_nt: TGTGCCAGCAGCGCCGGGACTCCGGGAGTCAATGAGCAGTTCTTC
cdr3_aa: CASSAGTPGVNEQFF

v_call: TRBV28
j_call: TRBJ1-5
d_call: .
clone_size: .
cdr3_nt: TGTGCCAGCAGTTTTGACGGCTACTCTCGCAATCAGCCCCAGCATTTT
cdr3_aa: CASSFDGYSRNQPQHF